This is a list of T cell receptor beta chains from one sample in a study of beta chain features in type 1 diabetes. Only in-frame clones appear in the TCRdb table, and some are missing; sequencing was by immunoSEQ multiplex PCR. The repertoire has 500,000 to 800,000 clones, 9.5% to 15% of them found once; the top ten carry around 0.12%. Sequencing used naive CD4+ T cells from blood. The receptors come from a young man with type 1 diabetes. CDR3s include the opening cysteine and the closing phenylalanine or tryptophan. D genes are given only for firm matches. Size is stated for part of the rows, as once, few or many counts, or as a class when the clone is expanded.

v_call: TRBV25-1
d_call: .
j_call: TRBJ1-1
clone_size: .
cdr3_nt: TGTGCCAGCAGTGATTCCGGGGACACTGAAGCTTTCTTT
cdr3_aa: CASSDSGDTEAFF

v_call: TRBV19
d_call: .
j_call: TRBJ1-5
clone_size: .
cdr3_nt: TGTGCCAGTAGTATATGGCGCAATAATCAGCCCCAGCATTTT
cdr3_aa: CASSIWRNNQPQHF

v_call: TRBV9
d_call: .
j_call: TRBJ2-3
clone_size: .
cdr3_nt: TGTGCCAGCACGGAAAGGGGAGATGGCACAGATACGCAGTATTTT
cdr3_aa: CASTERGDGTDTQYF

v_call: TRBV29-1
d_call: TRBD1
j_call: TRBJ2-7
clone_size: .
cdr3_nt: TGCAGCGTTGAACCTTGGGACAGGGAGAACGAGCAGTACTTC
cdr3_aa: CSVEPWDRENEQYF

v_call: TRBV7-9
d_call: .
j_call: TRBJ2-2
clone_size: few
cdr3_nt: TGTGCCAGCAGCTTATCCCAGATTAACACCGGGGAGCTGTTTTTT
cdr3_aa: CASSLSQINTGELFF

v_call: TRBV2
d_call: .
j_call: TRBJ2-5
clone_size: .
cdr3_nt: TGTGCCAGCAGACGGGGATCCCAAGAGACCCAGTACTTC
cdr3_aa: CASRRGSQETQYF

v_call: TRBV7-9
d_call: TRBD1
j_call: TRBJ2-5
clone_size: .
cdr3_nt: TGTGCCAGCAGCTTTGCCGGGACAGGGAAAGAGACCCAGTACTTC
cdr3_aa: CASSFAGTGKETQYF

v_call: TRBV7-7
d_call: TRBD1
j_call: TRBJ2-5
clone_size: few
cdr3_nt: TGTGCTAGCAGCCGGGGACAGGGTGGAGAGACCCAGTACTTC
cdr3_aa: CASSRGQGGETQYF

v_call: TRBV9
d_call: TRBD1
j_call: TRBJ1-2
clone_size: .
cdr3_nt: TGTGCCAGCAGCGTAGAGGGACAGAACTTCTATGGCTACACCTTC
cdr3_aa: CASSVEGQNFYGYTF

v_call: TRBV18
d_call: .
j_call: TRBJ2-2
clone_size: few
cdr3_nt: TGTGCCAGCTCACCGGGCTCTTCGAACACCGGGGAGCTGTTTTTT
cdr3_aa: CASSPGSSNTGELFF

v_call: TRBV25-1
d_call: .
j_call: TRBJ1-2
clone_size: .
cdr3_nt: TGTGCCAGCAGTGAAGGGGGCGGGCTCGTTAACTATGGCTACACCTTC
cdr3_aa: CASSEGGGLVNYGYTF

v_call: TRBV5-4
d_call: TRBD2
j_call: TRBJ2-2
clone_size: .
cdr3_nt: TGTGCCAGCAGCTTGGGGCTAGCGGGGGCGCCGGCCACCGGGGAGCTGTTTTTT
cdr3_aa: CASSLGLAGAPATGELFF

v_call: TRBV6-1
d_call: .
j_call: TRBJ1-1
clone_size: .
cdr3_nt: TGTGCCAGCAGTGAAATACGGATGGGGGGGACTGAAGCTTTCTTT
cdr3_aa: CASSEIRMGGTEAFF

v_call: TRBV7-8
d_call: .
j_call: TRBJ1-2
clone_size: few
cdr3_nt: TGTGCCAGCAGCTTAGTAAACTATGGCTACACCTTC
cdr3_aa: CASSLVNYGYTF

v_call: TRBV7-2
d_call: TRBD2
j_call: TRBJ2-2
clone_size: few
cdr3_nt: TGTGCCAGCAGCTTAGAAGCGGGGCGGGGGTTAACCGGGGAGCTGTTTTTT
cdr3_aa: CASSLEAGRGLTGELFF

v_call: TRBV7-9
d_call: TRBD1
j_call: TRBJ2-1
clone_size: few
cdr3_nt: TGTGCCAGCAGCTTTTCGGACAGGGACAATGAGCAGTTCTTC
cdr3_aa: CASSFSDRDNEQFF

v_call: TRBV7-2
d_call: TRBD2
j_call: TRBJ2-5
clone_size: .
cdr3_nt: TGTGCCAGCAGCTCGGGGACTAGCTGGGTGGGAGAGACCCAGTACTTC
cdr3_aa: CASSSGTSWVGETQYF

v_call: TRBV7-9
d_call: TRBD1
j_call: TRBJ2-5
clone_size: .
cdr3_nt: TGTGCCAGCAGAACTGGGATCGGGACAGGCGTCCAAGAGACCCAGTACTTC
cdr3_aa: CASRTGIGTGVQETQYF

v_call: TRBV15
d_call: .
j_call: TRBJ2-1
clone_size: few
cdr3_nt: TGTGCCACCAGCAACCAGAAAGCCCTCGGGCAGTTCTTC
cdr3_aa: CATSNQKALGQFF

v_call: TRBV5-7
d_call: TRBD1
j_call: TRBJ2-5
clone_size: .
cdr3_nt: TGTGCCAGCAGCTTGGATCCTACAGGGGGCGGAGAGACCCAGTACTTC
cdr3_aa: CASSLDPTGGGETQYF

v_call: TRBV29-1
d_call: .
j_call: TRBJ2-5
clone_size: .
cdr3_nt: TGCAGCGTTGATCAGGGGAAAGAGACCCAGTACTTC
cdr3_aa: CSVDQGKETQYF

v_call: TRBV2
d_call: .
j_call: TRBJ2-7
clone_size: .
cdr3_nt: TGTGCCAGCATAGACGGACGCGGCTCCTACGAGCAGTACTTC
cdr3_aa: CASIDGRGSYEQYF

v_call: TRBV7-2
d_call: .
j_call: TRBJ2-3
clone_size: .
cdr3_nt: TGTGCCAGCAGCTTACGACACATCACAGATACGCAGTATTTT
cdr3_aa: CASSLRHITDTQYF

v_call: TRBV5-1
d_call: .
j_call: TRBJ2-5
clone_size: few
cdr3_nt: TGCGCCAGCAGGATAGAGGAGACCCAGTACTTC
cdr3_aa: CASRIEETQYF

v_call: TRBV7-9
d_call: .
j_call: TRBJ1-2
clone_size: .
cdr3_nt: TGTGCCAGCAGCCCCCCACAGGACTATGGCTACACCTTC
cdr3_aa: CASSPPQDYGYTF

v_call: TRBV6-6
d_call: .
j_call: TRBJ2-3
clone_size: .
cdr3_nt: TGTGCCAGCAGTTACTCGAGTGGATTGAGGGCGCAGTATTTT
cdr3_aa: CASSYSSGLRAQYF

v_call: TRBV19
d_call: TRBD1
j_call: TRBJ1-2
clone_size: .
cdr3_nt: TGTGCCAGTAGGCTACAGACAGGGGGCAGCTATGGCTACACCTTC
cdr3_aa: CASRLQTGGSYGYTF

v_call: TRBV9
d_call: TRBD1
j_call: TRBJ1-3
clone_size: .
cdr3_nt: TGTGCCAGCAGCGTTCAAGGGGGCACCACTGGAAACACCATATATTTT
cdr3_aa: CASSVQGGTTGNTIYF

v_call: TRBV25-1
d_call: .
j_call: TRBJ2-5
clone_size: few
cdr3_nt: TGTGCCAGCAGTGGGATGACGGGGGAGACCCAGTACTTC
cdr3_aa: CASSGMTGETQYF

v_call: TRBV11-1
d_call: .
j_call: TRBJ1-1
clone_size: .
cdr3_nt: TGTGCCAGCAGCTTAGCTATAGGACACTCGTTCCTCTTT
cdr3_aa: CASSLAIGHSFLF

v_call: TRBV6-5
d_call: .
j_call: TRBJ2-7
clone_size: few
cdr3_nt: TGTGCCAGCAGTTACCGACTAAGCCCATCCTACGAGCAGTACTTC
cdr3_aa: CASSYRLSPSYEQYF

v_call: TRBV4-1
d_call: .
j_call: TRBJ2-7
clone_size: .
cdr3_nt: TGCGCCAGCAGCCAGGACTTTGGCGACCCACGCTACGAGCAGTACTTC
cdr3_aa: CASSQDFGDPRYEQYF

v_call: TRBV7-2
d_call: .
j_call: TRBJ1-2
clone_size: .
cdr3_nt: TGTGCCAGCAGGGTCGGGGCAGAGCTTGAAGGCTACACCTTC
cdr3_aa: CASRVGAELEGYTF

v_call: TRBV28
d_call: .
j_call: TRBJ2-2
clone_size: .
cdr3_nt: TGTGCCAGCGAATCCCCCGGGGAGCTGTTTTTT
cdr3_aa: CASESPGELFF

v_call: TRBV28
d_call: .
j_call: TRBJ2-7
clone_size: .
cdr3_nt: TGTGCCAGCAGTTTATCGAGAGTCAGATTATACGAGCAGTACTTC
cdr3_aa: CASSLSRVRLYEQYF

v_call: TRBV7-2
d_call: .
j_call: TRBJ2-4
clone_size: .
cdr3_nt: TGTGCCAGCAGCCTATCGGAATGGACCGCCAAAAACATTCAGTACTTC
cdr3_aa: CASSLSEWTAKNIQYF

v_call: TRBV7-8
d_call: .
j_call: TRBJ2-7
clone_size: few
cdr3_nt: TGTGCCAGCAGCTTATTGGCCTACGAGCAGTACTTC
cdr3_aa: CASSLLAYEQYF

v_call: TRBV4-3
d_call: .
j_call: TRBJ2-2
clone_size: .
cdr3_nt: TGCGCCAGCAGCCAAGCAACAGCCAACACCGGGGAGCTGTTTTTT
cdr3_aa: CASSQATANTGELFF

v_call: TRBV10-3
d_call: .
j_call: TRBJ2-3
clone_size: .
cdr3_nt: TGTGCCAGCAGTTCTAGACGAATCACAGATACGCAGTATTTT
cdr3_aa: CASSSRRITDTQYF

v_call: TRBV7-2
d_call: .
j_call: TRBJ2-7
clone_size: .
cdr3_nt: TGTGCCAGCAGCCCTAGAACAGGGAACTACGAGCAGTACTTC
cdr3_aa: CASSPRTGNYEQYF

v_call: TRBV7-8
d_call: TRBD2
j_call: TRBJ2-5
clone_size: few
cdr3_nt: TGTGCCAGCAGCTTAGCGGCTAGCGGAGAGCAAGAGACCCAGTACTTC
cdr3_aa: CASSLAASGEQETQYF

v_call: TRBV29-1
d_call: .
j_call: TRBJ1-3
clone_size: .
cdr3_nt: TGCAGCGTTGATCAGCCAGGCTCTGGAAACACCATATATTTT
cdr3_aa: CSVDQPGSGNTIYF

v_call: TRBV6-6
d_call: .
j_call: TRBJ2-6
clone_size: few
cdr3_nt: TGTGCCAGCAGTTATGCAGGGGCGCCAGGGGCCAACGTCCTGACTTTC
cdr3_aa: CASSYAGAPGANVLTF

v_call: TRBV11-3
d_call: .
j_call: TRBJ1-1
clone_size: few
cdr3_nt: TGTGCCAGCAGCTTAGGTGCGGACACTGAAGCTTTCTTT
cdr3_aa: CASSLGADTEAFF